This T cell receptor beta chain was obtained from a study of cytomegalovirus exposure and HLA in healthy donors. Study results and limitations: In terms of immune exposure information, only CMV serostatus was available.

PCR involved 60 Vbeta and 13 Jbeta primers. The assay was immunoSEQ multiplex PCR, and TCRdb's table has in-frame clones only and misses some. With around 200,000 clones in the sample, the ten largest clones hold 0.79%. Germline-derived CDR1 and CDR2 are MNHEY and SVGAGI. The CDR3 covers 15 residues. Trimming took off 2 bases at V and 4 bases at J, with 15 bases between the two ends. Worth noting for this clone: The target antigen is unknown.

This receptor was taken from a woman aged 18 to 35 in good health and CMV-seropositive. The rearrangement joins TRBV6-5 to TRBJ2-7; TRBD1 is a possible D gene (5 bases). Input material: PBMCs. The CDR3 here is CASSYLVQGRYEQYF. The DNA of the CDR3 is TGTGCCAGCAGTTACCTGGTTCAGGGTAGGTACGAGCAGTACTTC.